These T cell receptor beta chains were read from a single sample in a study of blood T cell repertoires in COVID-19. TCRdb's copy holds only in-frame clones and misses some; the assay was immunoSEQ multiplex PCR. The data show about 370,000 clones, with around 89% seen just once and roughly 0.99% held by the top ten. Source material: PBMCs or T cells enriched from blood (not recorded which). Receptor source: a man between 18 and 29 years old who had recovered from COVID-19. The conserved cysteine and the conserved F or W are not part of the CDR3 here. Fields, in order: D gene, J gene, V gene, CDR3 protein. A D gene is named only where the DNA matches it firmly.

d_gene: NA
j_gene: TRBJ1-1
v_gene: TRBV7-9
CDR3aa: ASSPGGNTEAF

d_gene: TRBD1
j_gene: TRBJ1-1
v_gene: TRBV4-3
CDR3aa: ASSQDHDRGPPPRPEAF

d_gene: TRBD1
j_gene: TRBJ2-4
v_gene: TRBV24-1
CDR3aa: ATSDGRQGKGVQY

d_gene: TRBD1
j_gene: TRBJ1-2
v_gene: TRBV20-1
CDR3aa: SATGGYGYT

d_gene: NA
j_gene: TRBJ2-1
v_gene: TRBV20-1
CDR3aa: SASPAVSEQF

d_gene: NA
j_gene: TRBJ1-1
v_gene: TRBV5-8
CDR3aa: ASSLVAQEGGMNTEAF

d_gene: TRBD1
j_gene: TRBJ2-7
v_gene: TRBV5-1
CDR3aa: ASSLNRGDRSLGYEQY

d_gene: NA
j_gene: TRBJ1-1
v_gene: TRBV28
CDR3aa: ASSQPQRERAF

d_gene: NA
j_gene: TRBJ1-4
v_gene: TRBV18
CDR3aa: ASSPYQVATNEKLF

d_gene: NA
j_gene: TRBJ1-2
v_gene: TRBV7-9
CDR3aa: ASSVTEANYGYT

d_gene: TRBD1
j_gene: TRBJ1-2
v_gene: TRBV7-3
CDR3aa: ASSPQGQGPYT

d_gene: NA
j_gene: TRBJ2-1
v_gene: TRBV7-6
CDR3aa: ASSLNLRSPFNEQF

d_gene: TRBD1
j_gene: TRBJ1-2
v_gene: TRBV3-1/TRBV3-2
CDR3aa: ASSQQGESYGYT

d_gene: TRBD1
j_gene: TRBJ2-2
v_gene: TRBV14
CDR3aa: ASSQGYRGQVLWELF

d_gene: TRBD2
j_gene: TRBJ2-1
v_gene: TRBV4-1
CDR3aa: ASSPTRTSGDEQF

d_gene: NA
j_gene: TRBJ2-4
v_gene: TRBV3-1/TRBV3-2
CDR3aa: ASSQDRGLTKNIQY

d_gene: TRBD2
j_gene: TRBJ2-1
v_gene: TRBV5-4
CDR3aa: ASSVGLAGGEREQF

d_gene: TRBD2
j_gene: TRBJ2-7
v_gene: TRBV7-2
CDR3aa: ASRPGGLAATYEQY

d_gene: NA
j_gene: TRBJ2-7
v_gene: TRBV19
CDR3aa: ASTPRAGSSYEQY

d_gene: NA
j_gene: TRBJ1-3
v_gene: TRBV29-1
CDR3aa: SARTAGNTIY

d_gene: TRBD1
j_gene: TRBJ1-1
v_gene: TRBV28
CDR3aa: ASSLGGTVPEAF

d_gene: NA
j_gene: TRBJ1-1
v_gene: TRBV10-3
CDR3aa: AISRSGDWTEAF

d_gene: TRBD1
j_gene: TRBJ2-2
v_gene: TRBV5-6
CDR3aa: ASSRGQGLTGELF

d_gene: NA
j_gene: TRBJ2-5
v_gene: TRBV11-2
CDR3aa: ASKRLQETQY

d_gene: TRBD2
j_gene: TRBJ2-2
v_gene: TRBV5-1
CDR3aa: ASSLDWTSGTYTGELF